This T cell receptor (beta chain) was retrieved from a study of CD8+CD57+ T cells in acquired aplastic anemia. Study-level background: Average DNA yield from sorted CD4+ and CD8+ cells was around 3.2 ug. Notes on the study in general: Common to patients and controls were about 31 CD8+ CDR3 sequences. Patients were compared with controls for CD8+ Simpson's diversity, and no significant difference emerged.

Genomic DNA constituted the template upon which TCR beta VDJ and CDR3 profiling was performed. TCRdb ran MiXCR on the reads and lists one entry per CDR3 protein. Of over 150,000 distinct CDR3 sequences listed, less than 60% were seen once; the top ten hold approximately 12%. The CDR3 runs 11 residues. Trimming pared 3 bases from V and 6 bases from J, leaving 6 bases between. Germline CDR1 KGHSH, CDR2 LQKENI. In patients chosen for sequencing, flow cytometry had shown CD8+CD57+ cell expansion. No therapy was given to patients before blood sampling. This clonotype was seen many times. Its target is unknown.

The receptor comes from a human donor with aplastic anemia. Sequences were obtained from sorted CD4+, CD8+, or CD8+CD57+ T cells (not recorded which) from PBMCs. The chain couples TRBV18 to TRBJ2-7; D is unclear. Here the CDR3 DNA reads TGTGCCAGCTCACCGAAGGCCGAGCAGTACTTC. Translating gives CASSPKAEQYF. Based on the CDR3 plus reference TRBV18 and TRBJ2-7, the full variable domain is NAGVMQNPRHLVRRRGQEARLRCSPMKGHSHVYWYRQLPEEGLKFMVYLQKENIIDESGMPKERFSAEFPKEGPSILRIQQVVRGDSAAYFCASSPKAEQYFGPGTRLTVT.